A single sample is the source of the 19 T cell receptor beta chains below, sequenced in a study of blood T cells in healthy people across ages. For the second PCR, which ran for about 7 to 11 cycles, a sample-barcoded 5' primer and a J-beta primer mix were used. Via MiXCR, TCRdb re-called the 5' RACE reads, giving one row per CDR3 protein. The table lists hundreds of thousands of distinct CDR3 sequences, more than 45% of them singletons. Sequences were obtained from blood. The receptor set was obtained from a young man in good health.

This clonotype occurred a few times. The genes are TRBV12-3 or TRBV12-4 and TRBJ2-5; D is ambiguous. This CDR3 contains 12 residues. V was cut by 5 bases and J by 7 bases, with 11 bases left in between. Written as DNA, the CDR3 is TGTGCCAGCAGTCCGCTGGTAGGGACCCAGTACTTC. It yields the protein CASSPLVGTQYF.

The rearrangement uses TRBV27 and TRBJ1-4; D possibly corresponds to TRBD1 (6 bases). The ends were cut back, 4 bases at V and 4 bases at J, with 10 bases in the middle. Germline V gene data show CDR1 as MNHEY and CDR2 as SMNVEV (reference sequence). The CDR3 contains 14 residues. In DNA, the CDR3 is TGTGCCAGCAGTTCCGACAGGAATAATGAAAAACTGTTTTTT. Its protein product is CASSSDRNNEKLFF.

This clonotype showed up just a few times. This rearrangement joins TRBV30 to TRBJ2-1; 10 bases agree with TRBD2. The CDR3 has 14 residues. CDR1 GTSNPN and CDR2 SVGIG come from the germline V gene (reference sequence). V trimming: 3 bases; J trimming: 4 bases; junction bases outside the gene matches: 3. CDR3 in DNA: TGTGCCTGGAGCTCTAGCGGGGGTTACAATGAGCAGTTCTTC. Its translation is CAWSSSGGYNEQFF.

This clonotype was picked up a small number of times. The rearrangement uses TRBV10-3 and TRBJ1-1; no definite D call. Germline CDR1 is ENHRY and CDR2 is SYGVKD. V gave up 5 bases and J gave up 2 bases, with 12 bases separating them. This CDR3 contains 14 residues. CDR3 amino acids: CAISPAEGNTEAFF. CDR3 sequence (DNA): TGTGCCATCAGTCCAGCAGAGGGCAACACTGAAGCTTTCTTT.

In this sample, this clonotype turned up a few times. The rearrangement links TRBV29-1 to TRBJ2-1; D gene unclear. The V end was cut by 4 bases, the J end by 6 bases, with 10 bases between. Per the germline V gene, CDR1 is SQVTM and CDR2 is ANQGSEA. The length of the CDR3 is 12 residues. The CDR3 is CSVVVQINEQFF. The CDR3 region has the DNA TGCAGCGTTGTAGTACAGATCAATGAGCAGTTCTTC.

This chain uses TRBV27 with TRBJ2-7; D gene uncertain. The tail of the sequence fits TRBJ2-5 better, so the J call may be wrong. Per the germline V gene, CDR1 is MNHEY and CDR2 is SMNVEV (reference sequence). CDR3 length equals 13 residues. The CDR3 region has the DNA TGTGCCAGCAGTCCCCACTCTATGGAGACCCAGTACTTC. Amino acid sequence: CASSPHSMETQYF.

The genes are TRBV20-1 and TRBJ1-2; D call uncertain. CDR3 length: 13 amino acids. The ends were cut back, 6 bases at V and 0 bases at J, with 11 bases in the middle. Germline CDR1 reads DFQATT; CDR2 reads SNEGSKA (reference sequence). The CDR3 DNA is TGCAGTGCACCGATCACAGCTAACTATGGCTACACCTTC. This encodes CSAPITANYGYTF.

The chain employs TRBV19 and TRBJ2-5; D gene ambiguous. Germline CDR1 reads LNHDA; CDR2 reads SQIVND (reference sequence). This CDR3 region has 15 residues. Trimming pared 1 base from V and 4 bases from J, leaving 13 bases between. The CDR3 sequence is CASSIVFRQVETQYF. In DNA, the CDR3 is TGTGCCAGTAGTATAGTCTTTAGGCAGGTAGAGACCCAGTACTTC.

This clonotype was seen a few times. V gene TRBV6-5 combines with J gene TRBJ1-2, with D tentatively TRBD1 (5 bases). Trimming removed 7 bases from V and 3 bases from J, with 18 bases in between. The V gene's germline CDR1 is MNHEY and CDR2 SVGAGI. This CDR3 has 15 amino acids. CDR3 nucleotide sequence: TGTGCCAGCACCTTAACCGGGACGGACTACTATGGCTACACCTTC. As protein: CASTLTGTDYYGYTF.

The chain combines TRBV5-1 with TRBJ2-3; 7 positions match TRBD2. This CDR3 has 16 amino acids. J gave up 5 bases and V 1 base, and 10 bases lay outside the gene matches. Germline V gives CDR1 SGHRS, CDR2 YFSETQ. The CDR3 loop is CASSLPQRGDRDTQYF. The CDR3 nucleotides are TGCGCCAGCAGCTTGCCCCAGCGGGGCGATCGAGATACGCAGTATTTT.

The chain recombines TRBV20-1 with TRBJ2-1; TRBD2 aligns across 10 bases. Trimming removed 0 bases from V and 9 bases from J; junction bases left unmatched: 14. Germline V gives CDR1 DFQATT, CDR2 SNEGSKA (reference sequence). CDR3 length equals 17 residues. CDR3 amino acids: CSARDWGASGRMGEQFF. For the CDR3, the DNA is TGCAGTGCTAGAGATTGGGGGGCTAGCGGGAGAATGGGTGAGCAGTTCTTC.

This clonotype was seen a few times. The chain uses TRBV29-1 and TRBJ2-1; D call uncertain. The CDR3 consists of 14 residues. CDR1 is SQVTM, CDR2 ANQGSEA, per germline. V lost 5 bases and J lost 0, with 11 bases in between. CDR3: CSVISANSYNEQFF. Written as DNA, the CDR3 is TGCAGCGTTATCAGCGCTAACTCCTACAATGAGCAGTTCTTC.

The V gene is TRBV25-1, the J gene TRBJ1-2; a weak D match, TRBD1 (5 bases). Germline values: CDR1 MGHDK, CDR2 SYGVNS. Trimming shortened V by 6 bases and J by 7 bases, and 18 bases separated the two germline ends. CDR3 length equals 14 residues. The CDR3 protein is CASRARGRGSGYTF. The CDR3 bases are TGTGCCAGCAGGGCAAGGGGTCGGGGATCTGGCTACACCTTC.

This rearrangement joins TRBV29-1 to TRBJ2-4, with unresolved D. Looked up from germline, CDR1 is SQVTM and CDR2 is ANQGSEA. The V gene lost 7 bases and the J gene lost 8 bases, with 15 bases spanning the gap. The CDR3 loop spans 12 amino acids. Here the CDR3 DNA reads TGCAGCGGTGAGGACCTTAAATACATTCAGTACTTC. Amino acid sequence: CSGEDLKYIQYF.

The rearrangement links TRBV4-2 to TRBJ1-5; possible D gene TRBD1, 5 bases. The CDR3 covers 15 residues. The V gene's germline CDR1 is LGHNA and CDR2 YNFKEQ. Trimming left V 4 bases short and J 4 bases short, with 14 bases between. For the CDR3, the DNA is TGTGCCAGCAGCCCAGGCGGGACTACTAATCAGCCCCAGCATTTT. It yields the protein CASSPGGTTNQPQHF.

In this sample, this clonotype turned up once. CDR3 sequence (DNA): TGTGCCAGCAGTTCCCCGGGGTTCTCTGGGGCCAACGTCCTGACTTTC. Translation: CASSSPGFSGANVLTF. The rearrangement uses TRBV28 and TRBJ2-6; D possibly corresponds to TRBD2 (5 bases). Trimming stripped 4 bases from V and 0 bases from J, with 10 bases between. This CDR3 is built from 16 residues. The germline gives CDR1 MDHEN, CDR2 SYDVKM. The full variable domain, in which reference TRBV28 and TRBJ2-6 provide the parts outside the CDR3, is DVKVTQSSRYLVKRTGEKVFLECVQDMDHENMFWYRQDPGLGLRLIYFSYDVKMKEKGDIPEGYSVSREKKERFSLILESASTNQTSMYLCASSSPGFSGANVLTFGAGSRLTVL.

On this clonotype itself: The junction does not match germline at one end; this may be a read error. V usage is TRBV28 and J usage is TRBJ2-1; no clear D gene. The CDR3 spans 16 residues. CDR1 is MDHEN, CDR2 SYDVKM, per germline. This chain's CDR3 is CASSGAGRPSYNEQFF. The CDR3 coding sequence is TGTGCCAGCTCAGGAGCCGGAAGACCATCCTACAATGAACAGTTCTTC.

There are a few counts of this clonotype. CDR3 coding DNA: TGCAGTGCTCCGGACACAGGGGAGACCCAGTACTTC. This encodes CSAPDTGETQYF. V usage is TRBV20-1 and J usage is TRBJ2-5; D may be TRBD1 (6 bases). Trimming pared 5 bases from V and 5 bases from J, leaving 12 bases between. Germline V CDR1 and CDR2: DFQATT, SNEGSKA (reference sequence). The CDR3 runs 12 residues.

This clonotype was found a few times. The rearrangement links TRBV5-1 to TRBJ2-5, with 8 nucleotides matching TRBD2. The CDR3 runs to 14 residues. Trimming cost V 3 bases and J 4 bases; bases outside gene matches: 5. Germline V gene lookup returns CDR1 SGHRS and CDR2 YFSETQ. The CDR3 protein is CASSSPTSGETQYF. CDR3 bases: TGCGCCAGCAGCTCACCAACTAGCGGAGAGACCCAGTACTTC.